The rows below give T cell receptor beta chains drawn from one sample of a study of shared clonotypes between healthy human individuals. Clones were read by immunoSEQ multiplex PCR, and TCRdb kept only the in-frame ones, dropping some. The sample has roughly 2,500,000 clones, over 85% seen once. The sample was naive CD4+ T cells from PBMCs. All receptors come from a man aged 18 to 30 in good health. Some clones in this sample may be carry-over from other donors' samples. Both conserved end residues are part of each CDR3. Each record gives: D gene, J gene, V gene, clone size, CDR3 DNA, CDR3 protein. D genes are given only for firm matches. Size is stated for part of the rows, as once, few or many counts, or as a class when the clone is expanded.

- TRBJ2-5 TRBV6-1 - TGTGCCAGCAGGGCCCGCGTATACCAAGAGACCCAGTACTTC CASRARVYQETQYF
- TRBJ1-1 TRBV18 - TGTGCCAGCTCACCTTCCCGGGGAGGCACTGAAGCTTTCTTT CASSPSRGGTEAFF
- TRBJ1-1 TRBV18 - TGTGCCAGCTCCCTAGGACTGGGGGCGATGAACACTGAAGCTTTCTTT CASSLGLGAMNTEAFF
- TRBJ1-2 TRBV9 - TGTGCCAGCAGCGTAGGGACATCGGGAGAGGGCTATGGCTACACCTTC CASSVGTSGEGYGYTF
- TRBJ1-6 TRBV18 once TGTGCCAGCTCACCACGGGCCCAGGAGTCCCTCCACTTT CASSPRAQESLHF
- TRBJ2-6 TRBV19 - TGTGCCAGTAATCCCTCTGGGGCCAACGTCCTGACTTTC CASNPSGANVLTF
TRBD2 TRBJ2-5 TRBV4-1 - TGCGCCAGCAGCCAAGGACTAGCGGGAGGTTCCTCAGATCGAGAGACCCAGTACTTC CASSQGLAGGSSDRETQYF
- TRBJ2-3 TRBV7-6 few TGTGCCAGCAGCTTGGATACCCCAGATACGCAGTATTTT CASSLDTPDTQYF
- TRBJ1-3 TRBV2 - TGTGCCAGCAGTGTGCTTGGGCGCCCCATATATTTT CASSVLGRPIYF
TRBD2 TRBJ2-7 TRBV28 - TGTGCCAGCAGTTTATCCACCTGGGGGGGGTTAAGCTCCTACGAGCAGTACTTC CASSLSTWGGLSSYEQYF
- TRBJ1-4 TRBV19 - TGTGCCAGTAGTATAATACGGAAGGACGTCCATAATGAAAAACTGTTTTTT CASSIIRKDVHNEKLFF
TRBD1 TRBJ2-7 TRBV6-5 - TGTGCCAGCAGCTCTCCGGGACAGACCTACGAGCAGTACTTC CASSSPGQTYEQYF
- TRBJ2-3 TRBV7-9 - TGTGCCAGCAGCGCCACCGAACTAAGACAGGGCACAGATACGCAGTATTTT CASSATELRQGTDTQYF
- TRBJ2-3 TRBV7-2 - TGTGCCAGCAGCTTATCCTATTCGACCACAGATACGCAGTATTTT CASSLSYSTTDTQYF
TRBD1 TRBJ2-7 TRBV2 - TGTGCCAGCAGTGTCCTTCAGGACAGGGCCGAGCAGTACTTC CASSVLQDRAEQYF
- TRBJ1-1 TRBV7-2 few TGTGCCAGCAGCTTACAAACCAGGATGAACACTGAAGCTTTCTTT CASSLQTRMNTEAFF
TRBD1 TRBJ1-5 TRBV2 - TGTGCCAGCAGCAAAAACCCGGGACAGGTCAATCAGCCCCAGCATTTT CASSKNPGQVNQPQHF
- TRBJ1-1 TRBV2 - TGTGCCAGCACAACCACAGGCTTCGCCGCTGAAGCTTTCTTT CASTTTGFAAEAFF
- TRBJ2-1 TRBV5-1 - TGCGCCAGCAGCTTAAACGTTGAGCAGTTCTTC CASSLNVEQFF
TRBD2 TRBJ2-2 TRBV15 - TGTGCCACCAGCTCGGGCGGGGGATCGAACACCGGGGAGCTGTTTTTT CATSSGGGSNTGELFF
TRBD1 TRBJ2-3 TRBV11-1 - TGTGCCAGCAGCTTCCGTACAGGGGTCGGTGCAGATACGCAGTATTTT CASSFRTGVGADTQYF
- TRBJ2-5 TRBV2 - TGTGCCAGCAGTGGTGGCCAGGGGAAGGGGGAGACCCAGTACTTC CASSGGQGKGETQYF
TRBD2 TRBJ2-3 TRBV6-6 - TGTGCCAGCAGTTACCTAGCGGCCCTGGGCCCAGATACGCAGTATTTT CASSYLAALGPDTQYF
TRBD1 TRBJ1-3 TRBV7-2 - TGTGCCAGCAGCTTATACGGACAGGGGGCTCTCTCTGGAAACACCATATATTTT CASSLYGQGALSGNTIYF
- TRBJ1-1 TRBV18 - TGTGCCAGCTCACCAAGTGTAGACACTGAAGCTTTCTTT CASSPSVDTEAFF
- TRBJ1-1 TRBV5-1 once TGCGCCAGCAGCTTGGTTGTCGAGGGCACTGAAGCTTTCTTT CASSLVVEGTEAFF
TRBD1 TRBJ2-7 TRBV5-5 - TGTGCCAGCAGCTTGCTGGGGGACAGGGCGAGCTCCTACGAGCAGTACTTC CASSLLGDRASSYEQYF
TRBD2 TRBJ2-3 TRBV7-6 - TGTGCCAGCAGCCCCACGACTAGCGGGTCAGATACGCAGTATTTT CASSPTTSGSDTQYF
- TRBJ1-1 TRBV20-1 once TGCAGTGCAGGTTCGAACACTGAAGCTTTCTTT CSAGSNTEAFF
TRBD2 TRBJ2-7 TRBV5-4 once TGTGCCAGCAGCTGGGCTAGCGGGAGCTCCTACGAGCAGTACTTC CASSWASGSSYEQYF
- TRBJ2-7 TRBV6-6 - TGTGCCAGCAGTTACTCAATAGGAGAGACCTACGAGCAGTACTTC CASSYSIGETYEQYF
- TRBJ2-3 TRBV7-9 - TGTGCCAGCAGCTTAGGGGGACTCTCAGATACGCAGTATTTT CASSLGGLSDTQYF
TRBD2 TRBJ2-3 TRBV18 - TGTGCCAGCTCAACCCTAGCGGGAGTTACGGGGACGGATACGCAGTATTTT CASSTLAGVTGTDTQYF
- TRBJ2-6 TRBV7-2 - TGTGCCAGCAGCTTACAAAGGAGTGGGGCCAACGTCCTGACTTTC CASSLQRSGANVLTF
TRBD1 TRBJ2-7 TRBV6-6 - TGTGCCAGCACCCCCACAGGGGGCGGGTACGAGCAGTACTTC CASTPTGGGYEQYF
- TRBJ2-6 TRBV28 - TGTGCCAGCAGGGCTGGGGCCAACGTCCTGACTTTC CASRAGANVLTF
- TRBJ1-1 TRBV15 - TGTGCCACCAGCAGAGATGAGTGGGGCGATAGGGCTTTCTTT CATSRDEWGDRAFF
- TRBJ1-1 TRBV7-9 - TGTGCCAGCAGCTTAAATCCCGGGGGCACTGAAGCTTTCTTT CASSLNPGGTEAFF
- TRBJ2-7 TRBV5-4 - TGTGCCAGCAGCTTGGGCTTTGGTTGGGAGGACGGCAACTACGAGCAGTACTTC CASSLGFGWEDGNYEQYF
- TRBJ2-5 TRBV12-5 - TGTGCTAGTGCACGGGGTGGCCAAGAGACCCAGTACTTC CASARGGQETQYF
- TRBJ2-1 TRBV7-9 - TGTGCCAGCAGCTTAGCTGGGGGGAATGAGCAGTTCTTC CASSLAGGNEQFF
- TRBJ2-2 TRBV9 - TGTGCCAGCAGCGCGGTAGGACTACCGAACACCGGGGAGCTGTTTTTT CASSAVGLPNTGELFF
- TRBJ1-3 TRBV6-5 - TGTGCCAGCAGCCCGGGGGATTCTCGAAACACCATATATTTT CASSPGDSRNTIYF
TRBD2 TRBJ2-7 TRBV18 - TGTGCCAGCTCACCACCCGAGGTAGCGGGAGACTACGAGCAGTACTTC CASSPPEVAGDYEQYF
TRBD1 TRBJ2-3 TRBV27 - TGTGCCAGCAGTTTAGAGGGACAGAGAACAGATACGCAGTATTTT CASSLEGQRTDTQYF
TRBD1 TRBJ2-1 TRBV5-1 - TGCGCCAGCAGCTTCCTACCAACAGGGGATGGTGAGCAGTTCTTC CASSFLPTGDGEQFF
- TRBJ2-1 TRBV28 - TGTGCCAGCGCTATACCGGGAGTGGTTAATGAGCAGTTCTTC CASAIPGVVNEQFF
- TRBJ2-3 TRBV10-3 - TGTGCCACCTCAGTGGGCGGGATTCGAACGGATACGCAGTATTTT CATSVGGIRTDTQYF
- TRBJ2-5 TRBV11-2 - TGTGCCAGCAGCCCCAACGCCCTAGCTGTAGCAGAGACCCAGTACTTC CASSPNALAVAETQYF
- TRBJ2-2 TRBV11-2 - TGTGCCAGCAGCTCGTTGCTAGGGTCAGGACAGAAGCATTTCGGGGAGCTGTTTTTT CASSSLLGSGQKHFGELFF
TRBD2 TRBJ2-3 TRBV4-2 - TGTGCCAGCAGCCAAGATTTAAGCGGGAGTAGGGTAGATACGCAGTATTTT CASSQDLSGSRVDTQYF
TRBD2 TRBJ2-1 TRBV9 - TGTGCCAGCAGCGTATCTAGCGGCTACAATGAGCAGTTCTTC CASSVSSGYNEQFF
- TRBJ2-1 TRBV5-1 - TGCGCCAGCAGCTTGGAGTCTGGGTACAATGAGCAGTTCTTC CASSLESGYNEQFF